The text below deals with one T cell receptor (beta chain). Antigen specificity is unknown. Terminally differentiated effector memory CD45RA+ cells were left out of the naive CD8 fraction, which was CD45RO-negative and positively selected for CCR7. This CDR3 is 13 amino acids long. Germline CDR1 reads SGHVS; CDR2 reads FQNEAQ. V was shortened by 8 bases and J by 4 bases, with 14 bases between the two germline ends. These data come from a study of shared clonotypes between healthy human individuals. Study overall: The study used three CD4 naive, three CD4 memory, two CD8 naive and one CD8 memory plate per donor.

Per the authors' pipeline: ImmunoSEQ output lacked quality scores and full-length reads, limiting matched filtering. Method: immunoSEQ multiplex PCR; TCRdb's copy keeps in-frame clones and lacks some. V, J and clone size are taken as reported in that table, and D and trimming were inferred from the DNA itself. Here the sample spans under 2,000,000 clones, roughly 95% being singletons. Study findings and constraints: Only a few donors were included, so the genetic and exposure-history diversity represented was limited. When compared with the clonotypes that were shared by all four sorted-subset donors, the non-shared clonotypes turned out to have lower generation probabilities.

The source material was naive CD8+ T cells sorted from blood. The chain uses TRBV7-8 and TRBJ1-2; D remains unclear. This sequence was found in a man aged 18 to 30 in good health. The CDR3 is CASGPGILYGYTF. The CDR3 DNA sequence: TGTGCCAGCGGACCTGGGATCCTCTATGGCTACACCTTC.